These 5 T cell receptor beta chains came from one sample sequenced in a study of blood T cells in healthy people across ages. PCR was performed a second time for 7 to 11 cycles using a sample-barcoded 5' primer and a J-beta primer mix. A single record per CDR3 protein comes from TCRdb applying MiXCR to the 5' RACE reads. The sample consists of 700,000 to 900,000 distinct CDR3 sequences, about 26% of them appearing once. These data are also associated with another study on T cells of mothers and their children.

The sequencing sample was made of blood. The receptors shown here come from a boy aged 10-17 years in good health.

This clonotype was detected only a few times. V is TRBV4-1 and J is TRBJ2-4, with 8 nucleotides matching TRBD1. Looked up from germline, CDR1 is MGHRA and CDR2 is YSYEKL. Trimming removed 4 bases from V and 5 bases from J; junction bases left unmatched: 13. There are 17 residues in the CDR3. The CDR3 coding sequence is TGCGCCAGCAGCCTTCCGGTCAGGGGGCGTAGCGAAAACATTCAGTACTTC. Its translation is CASSLPVRGRSENIQYF.

This clonotype was seen a few times. J is TRBJ1-1 and V is TRBV12-3 or TRBV12-4, with a weak D call TRBD1 (5 bases). The length of the CDR3 is 19 residues. V was clipped by 0 bases and J by 0 bases, with 20 bases between them. This CDR3 reads CASSLARRGGFPMNTEAFF. For the CDR3, the DNA is TGTGCCAGCAGTTTAGCGCGACGTGGGGGGTTCCCGATGAACACTGAAGCTTTCTTT.

The gene calls are TRBV2 and TRBJ2-5, with D possibly matching TRBD2 (5 bases). With 8 bases removed from V and 7 bases from J, the gap between germline ends came to 23 bases. Germline loops: CDR1 SNHLY, CDR2 FYNNEI. This CDR3 is 15 amino acids long. The CDR3 DNA reads as TGTGCCAGCTTATTCTTAGGGCTAGCCGGCCCGACCCAGTACTTC. Its translation is CASLFLGLAGPTQYF.

The chain combines TRBV6-5 with TRBJ1-4; TRBD1 matches at 7 bases. The V segment lost 2 bases and the J segment 9 bases; nucleotides outside the gene matches: 3. Per the germline V gene, CDR1 is MNHEY and CDR2 is SVGAGI. The CDR3 consists of 13 residues. The CDR3 sequence: CASSYRDRKKLFF. In DNA, the CDR3 is TGTGCCAGCAGTTACCGGGACAGAAAAAAACTGTTTTTT.

The table lists this clonotype with a few counts. The J gene is TRBJ2-6, the V gene TRBV19; unclear D gene. V dropped 3 bases and J dropped 0 bases, with 12 bases sitting between them. The CDR3 is 17 residues long. Germline CDR1 LNHDA, CDR2 SQIVND (reference sequence). This CDR3 is CASSISHPGSGANVLTF. In nucleotides, the CDR3 is TGTGCCAGTAGTATCTCACACCCGGGCTCTGGGGCCAACGTCCTGACTTTC.